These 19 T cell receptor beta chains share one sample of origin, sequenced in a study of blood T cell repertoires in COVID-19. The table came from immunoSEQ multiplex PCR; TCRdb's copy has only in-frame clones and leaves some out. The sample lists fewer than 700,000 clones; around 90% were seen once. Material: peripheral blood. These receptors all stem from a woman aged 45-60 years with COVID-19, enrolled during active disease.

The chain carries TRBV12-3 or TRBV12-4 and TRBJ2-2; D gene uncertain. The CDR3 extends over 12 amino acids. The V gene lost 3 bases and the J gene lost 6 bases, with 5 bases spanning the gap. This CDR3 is CASSFNAGELFF. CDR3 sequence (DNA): TGTGCCAGCAGTTTTAATGCCGGGGAGCTGTTTTTT.

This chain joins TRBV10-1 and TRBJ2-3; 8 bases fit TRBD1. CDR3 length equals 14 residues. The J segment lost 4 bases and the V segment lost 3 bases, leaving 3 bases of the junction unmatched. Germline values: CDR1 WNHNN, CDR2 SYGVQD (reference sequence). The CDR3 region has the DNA TGCGCCAGCAGTGAAGGCAGGGGGCCAGATACGCAGTATTTT. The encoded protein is CASSEGRGPDTQYF.

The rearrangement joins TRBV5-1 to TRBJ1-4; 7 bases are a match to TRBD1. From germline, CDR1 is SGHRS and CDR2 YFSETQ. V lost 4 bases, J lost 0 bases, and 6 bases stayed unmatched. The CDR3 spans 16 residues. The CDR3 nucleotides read TGCGCCAGCAGCCCAGGGGGAGCAGCAACTAATGAAAAACTGTTTTTT. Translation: CASSPGGAATNEKLFF.

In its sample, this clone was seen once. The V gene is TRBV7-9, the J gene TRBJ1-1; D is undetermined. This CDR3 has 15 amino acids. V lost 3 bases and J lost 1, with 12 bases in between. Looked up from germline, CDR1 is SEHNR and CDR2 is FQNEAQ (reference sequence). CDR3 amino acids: CASSFPMTPNTEAFF. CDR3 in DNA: TGTGCCAGCAGCTTTCCTATGACTCCGAACACTGAAGCTTTCTTT.

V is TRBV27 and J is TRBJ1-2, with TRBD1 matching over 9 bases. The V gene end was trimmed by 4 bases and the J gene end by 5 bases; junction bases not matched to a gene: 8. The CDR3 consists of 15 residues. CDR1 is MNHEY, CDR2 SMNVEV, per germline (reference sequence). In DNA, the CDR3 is TGTGCCAGCAGTTCCCCGGACAGGGGCCAATATGGCTACACCTTC. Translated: CASSSPDRGQYGYTF.

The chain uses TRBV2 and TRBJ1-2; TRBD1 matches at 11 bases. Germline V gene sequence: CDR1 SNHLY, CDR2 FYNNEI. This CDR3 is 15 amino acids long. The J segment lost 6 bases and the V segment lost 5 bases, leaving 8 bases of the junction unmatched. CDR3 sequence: CASSPRTGGRNGYTF. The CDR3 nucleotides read TGTGCCAGCAGTCCCAGGACAGGGGGCAGGAATGGCTACACCTTC.

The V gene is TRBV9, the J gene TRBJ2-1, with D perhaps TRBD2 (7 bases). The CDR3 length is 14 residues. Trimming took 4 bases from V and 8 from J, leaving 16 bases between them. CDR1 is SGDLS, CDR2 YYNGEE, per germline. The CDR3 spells CASSPSGGMDEQFF. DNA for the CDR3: TGTGCCAGCAGCCCCTCGGGGGGCATGGATGAGCAGTTCTTC.

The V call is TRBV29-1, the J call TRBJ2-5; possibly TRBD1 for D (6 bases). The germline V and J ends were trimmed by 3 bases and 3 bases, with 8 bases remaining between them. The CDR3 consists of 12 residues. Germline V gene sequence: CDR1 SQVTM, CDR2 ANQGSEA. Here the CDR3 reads CSVDPGEETQYF. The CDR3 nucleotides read TGCAGCGTTGACCCAGGGGAAGAGACCCAGTACTTC.

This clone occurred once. CDR3 sequence: CACNTGSYSNQPQHF. The CDR3 DNA sequence: TGTGCCTGCAATACAGGGAGTTATAGCAATCAGCCCCAGCATTTT. V is TRBV30 and J is TRBJ1-5, with a tentative D call TRBD1 (6 bases). Germline V gene data show CDR1 as GTSNPN and CDR2 as SVGIG (reference sequence). The V and J ends lost 6 bases and 0 bases respectively, with 15 bases between them. This CDR3 has 15 residues.

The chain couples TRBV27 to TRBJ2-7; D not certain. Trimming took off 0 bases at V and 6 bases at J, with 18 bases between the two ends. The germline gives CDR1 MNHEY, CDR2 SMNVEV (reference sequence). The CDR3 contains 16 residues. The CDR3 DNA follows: TGTGCCAGCAGTTTATCCCCACGACTTACCCTCAGCGAGCAGTACTTC. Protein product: CASSLSPRLTLSEQYF.

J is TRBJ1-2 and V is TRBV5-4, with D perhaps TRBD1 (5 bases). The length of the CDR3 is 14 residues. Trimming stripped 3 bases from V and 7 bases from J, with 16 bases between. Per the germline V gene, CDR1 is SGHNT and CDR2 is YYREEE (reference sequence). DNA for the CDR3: TGTGCCAGCAGCTCCCAGGGATTTCTCGGTGGCTACACCTTC. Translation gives CASSSQGFLGGYTF. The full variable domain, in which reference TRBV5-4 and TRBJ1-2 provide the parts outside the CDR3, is ETGVTQSPTHLIKTRGQQVTLRCSSQSGHNTVSWYQQALGQGPQFIFQYYREEENGRGNFPPRFSGLQFPNYSSELNVNALELDDSALYLCASSSQGFLGGYTFGSGTRLTVV.

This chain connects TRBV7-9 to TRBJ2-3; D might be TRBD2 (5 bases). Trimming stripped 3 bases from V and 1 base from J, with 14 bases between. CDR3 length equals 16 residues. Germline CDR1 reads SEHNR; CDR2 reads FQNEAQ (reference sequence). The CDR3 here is CASSFFDYYGTDTQYF. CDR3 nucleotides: TGTGCCAGCAGCTTTTTCGACTATTACGGCACAGATACGCAGTATTTT.

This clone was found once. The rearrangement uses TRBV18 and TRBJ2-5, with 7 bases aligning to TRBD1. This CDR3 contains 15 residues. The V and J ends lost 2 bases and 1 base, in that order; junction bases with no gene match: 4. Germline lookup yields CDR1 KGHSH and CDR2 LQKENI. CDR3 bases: TGTGCCAGCTCACCATACGGGACAGCCCAAGAGACCCAGTACTTC. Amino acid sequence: CASSPYGTAQETQYF.

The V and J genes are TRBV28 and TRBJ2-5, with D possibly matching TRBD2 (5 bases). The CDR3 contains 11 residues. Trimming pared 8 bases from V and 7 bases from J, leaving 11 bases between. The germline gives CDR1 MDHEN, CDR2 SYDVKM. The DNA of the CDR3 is TGTGCCAGCGGGCCAGAGGGGACCCAGTACTTC. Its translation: CASGPEGTQYF.

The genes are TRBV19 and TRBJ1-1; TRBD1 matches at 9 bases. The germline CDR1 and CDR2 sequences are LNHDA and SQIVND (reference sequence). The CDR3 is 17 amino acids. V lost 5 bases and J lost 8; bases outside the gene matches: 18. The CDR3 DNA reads TGTGCCAGTAGTCAGCCCTCCGTTGGACAGGGGTCTCCCGAAGCTTTCTTT. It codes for CASSQPSVGQGSPEAFF.

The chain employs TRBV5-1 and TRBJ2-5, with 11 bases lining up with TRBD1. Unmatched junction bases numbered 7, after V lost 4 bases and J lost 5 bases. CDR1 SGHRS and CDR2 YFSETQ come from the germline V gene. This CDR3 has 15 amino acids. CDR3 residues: CASSQGQGAWETQYF. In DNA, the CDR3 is TGCGCCAGCAGCCAAGGACAGGGGGCATGGGAGACCCAGTACTTC.

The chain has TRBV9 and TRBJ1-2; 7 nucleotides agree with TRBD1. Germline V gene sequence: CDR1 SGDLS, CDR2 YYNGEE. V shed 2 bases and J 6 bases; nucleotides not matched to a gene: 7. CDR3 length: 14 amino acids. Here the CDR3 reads CASSVDQGEDGYTF. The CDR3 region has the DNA TGTGCCAGCAGCGTGGATCAGGGGGAGGATGGCTACACCTTC.

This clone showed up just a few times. The CDR3 region is CASSLYGSGANVLTF. As DNA, the CDR3 is TGCGCCAGCAGCTTGTACGGCTCTGGGGCCAACGTCCTGACTTTC. J is TRBJ2-6 and V is TRBV5-1, with D hard to call. Germline CDR1 is SGHRS and CDR2 is YFSETQ. CDR3 size: 15 residues. V gave up 1 base and J gave up 0 bases, with 5 bases separating them.

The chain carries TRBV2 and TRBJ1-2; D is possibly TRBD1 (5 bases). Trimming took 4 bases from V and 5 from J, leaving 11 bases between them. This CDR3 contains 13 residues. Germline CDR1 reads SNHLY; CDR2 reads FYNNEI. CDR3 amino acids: CASSVGQIYGYTF. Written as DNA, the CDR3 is TGTGCCAGCAGTGTAGGACAAATATATGGCTACACCTTC.